This T cell receptor (beta chain) comes out of a study of blood T cell repertoires in COVID-19. Overall study context: From the United States, Italy and Spain came samples of acute and convalescent COVID-19.

The CDR3 covers 14 residues. Germline CDR1 is MDHEN and CDR2 is SYDVKM. Trimming took 10 bases from V and 3 from J, leaving 18 bases between them. Original processing notes: Reference gene primers were amplified, and this amplification served to estimate nucleated cell counts. Only in-frame clones appear in the TCRdb table, and some are missing; sequencing was by immunoSEQ multiplex PCR. The DNA gave D and trimming, while V, J and clone size come from that table. The table lists approximately 110,000 clones, 90% of them singletons. J is TRBJ1-1 and V is TRBV28, with a possible D match to TRBD1 (5 bases). Sequenced material: peripheral blood. This clonotype was sampled from a woman aged 45 to 65 with acute or convalescent COVID-19. The DNA of the CDR3 is TGTGCCATCCGTCGGTGGGCCAGGGACACTGAAGCTTTCTTT. Translating gives CAIRRWARDTEAFF.